This T cell receptor beta chain was recorded in a study of OX40 agonist ivuxolimab in advanced cancers. Notes on the research overall: Ivuxolimab was a fully human IgG2 agonistic monoclonal antibody targeting the costimulatory receptor OX40 (CD134). Prior anti-PD-1, anti-PD-L1 or anti-CTLA-4 therapy was permitted, and approximately 41% of dose-escalation patients had received checkpoint inhibitors. Partial responses occurred in three dose-escalation patients: two with cutaneous melanoma and one with hepatocellular carcinoma. Among the approximately 50 dose-escalation patients, some 19 had hepatocellular carcinoma, around 15 melanoma, 9 renal cell carcinoma and 9 head and neck cancer. Intravenous ivuxolimab was administered to patients every 2 weeks at six dose levels: 0.01, 0.1, 0.3, 1.5, 3 and 10 mg/kg. The paper reports the monotherapy dose-escalation portion (N ≈ 52 patients) of the phase I ivuxolimab trial. Peripheral TCRbeta sequencing was intended to test whether TCR sequence diversity was altered and clonal T-cell expansion was caused by ivuxolimab. In the dose-escalation cohort, 70% to 85% of patients were male, and the mean age was approximately 60 years, with a range of about 20 to 90. Points the paper makes about the study in general: At doses of 0.1 to 3.0 mg/kg, clonal expansion of both CD4+ and CD8+ blood T cells was observed from baseline to week 6. After ivuxolimab, more expanded clones were found on average in CD8+ T cells than in CD4+ T cells. In partial responders in the 0.1-3.0 mg/kg groups, normalized peripheral clonal expansion was found to be among the lowest, especially among CD8+ T cells. The antigen specificity of the clonally expanded peripheral T cells was not determined. Low levels of normalized T-cell clonal expansion were also shown by some nonresponding patients.

Measured from the cysteine to the phenylalanine, the CDR3 is 13 residues long. The read is trimmed to its CDR3 DNA, 39 bases read in frame from base 1. At the junction V is shortened by 4 bases and J by 5 bases, with 12 bases in between. The germline V gene gives CDR1 as SGHAT and CDR2 as FQNNGV. Patients with a history of autoimmune disease or receiving systemic immunosuppression were excluded from the trial. In every dose cohort, peripheral blood was drawn for TCR sequencing at baseline, cycle 4 day 1, and cycle 7 day 1. Samples came from an open-label, multicenter, first-in-human phase I dose-escalation trial of ivuxolimab. Adults with locally advanced or metastatic melanoma, renal cell, hepatocellular, or head and neck squamous cell carcinoma were enrolled in the trial. CD4+ and CD8+ T cells were sorted separately from peripheral blood before TCR sequencing. As for this clone: The antigen it binds to is not known. Base-call qualities are not available, and no considerably larger clone is one nucleotide away.

To sequence the TCRbeta CDR3 region, genomic DNA was isolated from the sorted cells. The immunoSEQ Assay was used for sequencing of TCRbeta CDR3 regions. The immuneACCESS repertoire file appears here via TCRdb, limited to in-frame rearrangements. These files lack a portion of the clones; in checked studies, under half of the deficit traces to unresolved V genes, and the cause of the others is not known. This sample is represented by roughly 67,000 clones; around 92% of them were singletons. Of the sample, roughly 13% is held by the ten largest clones. Sequenced material: CD4+ or CD8+ T cells sorted from blood, taken in a trial of the OX40 agonist ivuxolimab. Recombination linked TRBV11-2 to TRBJ2-7; the D gene assignment is ambiguous. This TCR came from an adult with an advanced solid tumor such as melanoma, head and neck, liver or kidney cancer. The sequenced DNA is TGTGCCAGCAGCTCCCCCCCGATCGACGAGCAGTACTTC. Translated, it reads CASSSPPIDEQYF. Beyond the CDR3, the reference TRBV11-2 and TRBJ2-7 genes provide the residues; the full variable domain reads: EAGVAQSPRYKIIEKRQSVAFWCNPISGHATLYWYQQILGQGPKLLIQFQNNGVVDDSQLPKDRFSAERLKGVDSTLKIQPAKLEDSAVYLCASSSPPIDEQYFGPGTRLTVT.